The T cell receptor beta chain under discussion was sequenced for a study of T cell clones after liver transplantation. About the research overall: Standard immunosuppression, with no induction, continued until 12-24 months after transplant.

Notes on the study in general: Migration into the graft, not deletion, may explain lost graft donor-reactive T cells.

Profiling relied on immunoSEQ multiplex PCR, and the TCRdb table lists in-frame clones only, not all of them. Here the sample spans 75,000 to 95,000 clones, approximately 82% being singletons. Per the germline V gene, CDR1 is SGHTA and CDR2 is FQGNSA. The CDR3 totals 11 residues. Trimming left V 3 bases short and J 3 bases short, with 3 bases between. This clone is termed medium-sized. Its cognate antigen is unknown. Different DNA sequences within this sample yield the same CDR3. CD3+CD4+ and CD3+CD8+ cells were FACS-sorted from thawed unstimulated PBMCs. The J gene is TRBJ2-7, the V gene TRBV7-2, with D unresolved. The sample consisted of CD4+ T cells from blood, taken at the 22-month timepoint. The clonotype comes from a human patient who received a liver transplant. A share of the T cells may be of graft donor origin. The CDR3 reads CASSLIYEQYF. In DNA, the CDR3 is TGTGCCAGCAGCTTGATCTACGAGCAGTACTTC.